These 30 T cell receptor beta chains were sequenced from one sample in a study of shared clonotypes between healthy human individuals. The table came from immunoSEQ multiplex PCR; TCRdb's copy has only in-frame clones and leaves some out. The sample carries about 660,000 clones, about 74% recorded once. Sequenced: memory CD4+ T cells sorted from blood. Subset in this sample: CD45RA-negative fraction. The source of these receptors is a young woman in good health.

This clone was recorded a few times. The DNA of the CDR3 is TGTGCCAGCAGTCCACAGGGGGCGCAGAACACTGAAGCTTTCTTT. The encoded protein is CASSPQGAQNTEAFF. V and J are TRBV25-1 and TRBJ1-1, with TRBD1 identical over 9 bases. The CDR3 covers 15 residues. Germline loops: CDR1 MGHDK, CDR2 SYGVNS. V was pared by 5 bases and J by 1 base, with 5 bases of the junction left unmatched.

This chain connects TRBV28 to TRBJ2-1; D gene ambiguous. The CDR3 extends over 12 amino acids. Germline CDR1 and CDR2: MDHEN and SYDVKM. Trimming took off 6 bases at V and 7 bases at J, with 10 bases between the two ends. In DNA form, the CDR3 reads TGTGCCAGCAGAACCCCTCCTAATGAGCAGTTCTTC. It is translated as CASRTPPNEQFF. Filled out from reference TRBV28 and TRBJ2-1, the complete variable domain reads DVKVTQSSRYLVKRTGEKVFLECVQDMDHENMFWYRQDPGLGLRLIYFSYDVKMKEKGDIPEGYSVSREKKERFSLILESASTNQTSMYLCASRTPPNEQFFGPGTRLTVL.

Regarding this clone: This same CDR3 is encoded by further DNA sequences in the sample. V is TRBV28 and J is TRBJ1-5; possibly TRBD1 for D (6 bases). The CDR3 is made up of 15 amino acids. CDR1 and CDR2 (germline): MDHEN, SYDVKM. Trimming took 5 bases from V and 3 from J, leaving 14 bases between them. CDR3: CASSLGGSFNQPQHF. Here the CDR3 DNA reads TGTGCCAGCAGTCTCGGGGGCAGCTTCAATCAGCCCCAGCATTTT.

This clone was counted only a few times. The chain employs TRBV5-1 and TRBJ1-2; no reliable D call. The germline V and J ends were trimmed by 0 bases and 8 bases, with 17 bases remaining between them. Germline CDR1 is SGHRS and CDR2 is YFSETQ. The CDR3 runs 15 residues. The CDR3 DNA follows: TGCGCCAGCAGCTTGGGTGAGGGCGGTCCGGGAGGCTACACCTTC. Translated, it gives CASSLGEGGPGGYTF.

This chain joins TRBV6-6 and TRBJ1-4; D might be TRBD1 (5 bases). With 2 bases removed from V and 0 bases from J, the gap between germline ends came to 7 bases. Germline CDR1 is MNHNY and CDR2 is SVGAGI (reference sequence). The CDR3 has 15 amino acids. In DNA, the CDR3 is TGTGCCAGCAGTTACCGAGGGGCAACTAATGAAAAACTGTTTTTT. Translating it yields CASSYRGATNEKLFF.

The V call is TRBV6-5, the J call TRBJ2-3; D is unclear. V was pared by 2 bases and J by 0 bases, with 9 bases between. The CDR3 contains 15 residues. Germline CDR1 MNHEY, CDR2 SVGAGI. The CDR3 region is CASSYGGVSTDTQYF. DNA for the CDR3: TGTGCCAGCAGTTACGGCGGAGTCAGCACAGATACGCAGTATTTT.

The chain employs TRBV10-1 and TRBJ1-2, with TRBD1 matching 8 bases. Looked up from germline, CDR1 is WNHNN and CDR2 is SYGVQD (reference sequence). CDR3 length: 14 residues. Losses at the gene ends were 3 bases for V and 4 bases for J; bases not matched to a gene: 4. CDR3 nucleotides: TGCGCCAGCAGTGATGGGACAGGAGGCTATGGCTACACCTTC. It translates to CASSDGTGGYGYTF.

J is TRBJ1-5 and V is TRBV2; D not certain. CDR1 is SNHLY and CDR2 is FYNNEI in the germline V gene. V was trimmed by 1 base and J by 4 bases, leaving 5 bases between them. The CDR3 is 13 residues long. The CDR3 region is CASSEGRNQPQHF. In DNA form, the CDR3 reads TGTGCCAGCAGTGAAGGCAGGAATCAGCCCCAGCATTTT.

The chain links TRBV14 to TRBJ2-1; 12 nucleotides match TRBD2. The J segment lost 6 bases and the V segment lost 4 bases, leaving 4 bases of the junction unmatched. CDR3 size: 15 residues. The germline V gene encodes CDR1 SGHDN and CDR2 FVKESK. The CDR3 DNA reads as TGTGCCAGCAGCCTCTCGGGACTAGCGGGCAATGAGCAGTTCTTC. It translates to CASSLSGLAGNEQFF. Complete variable domain (other parts from reference TRBV14 and TRBJ2-1): EAGVTQFPSHSVIEKGQTVTLRCDPISGHDNLYWYRRVMGKEIKFLLHFVKESKQDESGMPNNRFLAERTGGTYSTLKVQPAELEDSGVYFCASSLSGLAGNEQFFGPGTRLTVL.

The rearrangement uses TRBV5-1 and TRBJ2-1; D is unresolved. Per germline, CDR1 SGHRS and CDR2 YFSETQ. This CDR3 is built from 13 residues. Deletions cut 0 bases from V and 9 bases from J, with 10 bases between. The CDR3 region has the DNA TGCGCCAGCAGCTTGGTTGATTCCGGTGAGCAGTTCTTC. As protein: CASSLVDSGEQFF.

The count of this clone is one. This chain joins TRBV2 and TRBJ2-1; 12 bases match TRBD2. V lost 3 bases, J lost 8 bases, and 8 bases stayed unmatched. This CDR3 contains 16 residues. The germline V gene has CDR1 SNHLY and CDR2 FYNNEI. This CDR3 is CASSEYLAGGPYEQFF. CDR3 in DNA: TGTGCCAGCAGTGAGTACCTAGCGGGAGGGCCTTATGAGCAGTTCTTC.

This clone has just one count. The gene calls are TRBV4-1 and TRBJ2-4; D unclear. Trimming pared 6 bases from V and 1 base from J, leaving 7 bases between. Germline CDR1 and CDR2: MGHRA and YSYEKL. This CDR3 spans 13 amino acids. CDR3 sequence reads: CASRGIAKNIQYF. The CDR3 DNA reads TGCGCCAGCAGGGGTATTGCCAAAAACATTCAGTACTTC.

On this clone: A much larger clone lies a single base off, so this may be a read error. Other DNA sequences in the sample encode the same CDR3. The J gene is TRBJ1-5, the V gene TRBV2, with D maybe TRBD1 (6 bases). From germline, CDR1 is SNHLY and CDR2 FYNNEI. Deletions cut 2 bases from V and 4 bases from J, with 9 bases between. The CDR3 runs to 14 residues. This CDR3 is CASSERQGNQPQHF. In DNA, the CDR3 is TGTGCCAGCAGTGAAAGGCAGGGGAATCAGCCCCAGCATTTT.

The chain joins TRBV11-1 to TRBJ1-1; D not resolved. The CDR3 contains 12 residues. Germline CDR1 is SGHAT and CDR2 is FQDESV (reference sequence). The germline V and J ends were trimmed by 1 base and 6 bases, with 6 bases remaining between them. In nucleotides, the CDR3 is TGTGCCAGCAGCTTAGGGTGGGCTGAAGCTTTCTTT. This gives the protein CASSLGWAEAFF.

V is TRBV30 and J is TRBJ1-2; D ambiguous. Trimming left V 2 bases short and J 2 bases short, with 12 bases between. This CDR3 has 14 amino acids. The germline gives CDR1 GTSNPN, CDR2 SVGIG (reference sequence). The CDR3 region is CAWSTTLSNYGYTF. In DNA form, the CDR3 reads TGTGCCTGGAGTACGACGCTATCGAACTATGGCTACACCTTC.

The chain joins TRBV2 to TRBJ2-7; D is ambiguous. The germline V and J ends were trimmed by 7 bases and 4 bases, with 5 bases remaining between them. The CDR3 runs to 10 residues. CDR1 and CDR2 from the germline V gene are SNHLY and FYNNEI. CDR3 nucleotide sequence: TGTGCCAGCAAAATATACGAGCAGTACTTC. This codes for CASKIYEQYF.

The chain joins TRBV14 to TRBJ1-2, with D possibly TRBD1 on 6 matching bases. V lost 1 base, J lost 8 bases, and 20 bases lay in between. The CDR3 runs to 16 residues. Germline V gives CDR1 SGHDN, CDR2 FVKESK. The CDR3 sequence is CASSQAIGGVLRGYTF. CDR3 DNA: TGTGCCAGCAGCCAAGCAATAGGGGGAGTGCTCCGGGGCTACACCTTC.

This clone was recorded only once. The V gene is TRBV5-1, the J gene TRBJ2-7; possibly TRBD1 for D (5 bases). The V gene lost 5 bases and the J gene lost 4 bases, with 13 bases spanning the gap. This CDR3 spans 13 amino acids. Germline CDR1 SGHRS, CDR2 YFSETQ. The CDR3 sequence is CASREERGYEQYF. The CDR3 coding sequence is TGCGCCAGCAGGGAAGAAAGGGGATACGAGCAGTACTTC.

The gene calls are TRBV7-8 and TRBJ2-6; D is undetermined. Per germline, CDR1 SGHVS and CDR2 FQNEAQ. The CDR3 contains 15 residues. Trimming stripped 6 bases from V and 3 bases from J, with 12 bases between. CDR3 protein: CASRPDRFGANVLTF. The DNA of the CDR3 is TGTGCCAGCAGACCTGACCGGTTTGGGGCCAACGTCCTGACTTTC.

The chain uses TRBV7-3 and TRBJ2-1; 10 nucleotides align to TRBD2. Germline trimming cut 5 bases from V and 6 bases from J; bases unmatched to any gene: 7. The CDR3 is 15 amino acids. From germline, CDR1 is SGHTA and CDR2 FQGTGA. The CDR3 DNA reads as TGTGCCAGCAGCAGAAATAGCGGGAGGTCCAATGAGCAGTTCTTC. Amino acids: CASSRNSGRSNEQFF.

This chain connects TRBV5-1 to TRBJ2-1, with 7 bases aligning to TRBD2. Germline values: CDR1 SGHRS, CDR2 YFSETQ. The CDR3 is 16 amino acids. V trimming: 5 bases; J trimming: 2 bases; junction bases outside the gene matches: 10. In nucleotides, the CDR3 is TGCGCCAGCAGTTACGAGGGAGGGATCACCTACAATGAGCAGTTCTTC. Translation gives CASSYEGGITYNEQFF.

This clone has at least ten counts. This rearrangement joins TRBV7-9 to TRBJ2-6, with 7 positions matching TRBD1. Trimming took 5 bases from V and 0 from J; bases not matched to a gene: 10. The germline V gene has CDR1 SEHNR and CDR2 FQNEAQ (reference sequence). The CDR3 is made up of 18 amino acids. The CDR3, as DNA: TGTGCCAGCAGCCCCAAGCGGACAGGCGGCTCTGGGGCCAACGTCCTGACTTTC. Its protein product is CASSPKRTGGSGANVLTF.

This clone was seen just once. The V and J genes are TRBV10-2 and TRBJ2-1; D uncertain. In germline, CDR1 is WSHSY, CDR2 SAAADI. V gave up 2 bases and J gave up 7 bases, with 6 bases separating them. This CDR3 has 12 amino acids. The CDR3 region is CASSELGNEQFF. CDR3 DNA sequence: TGCGCCAGCAGTGAGCTCGGGAATGAGCAGTTCTTC.

The chain couples TRBV6-5 to TRBJ2-7; the D gene is possibly TRBD1 (6 bases). This CDR3 has 11 amino acids. Germline V lookup: CDR1 MNHEY, CDR2 SVGAGI. Trimming cost V 7 bases and J 5 bases, with 9 bases left between them. The CDR3 nucleotides are TGTGCCAGCACAACAGGGAACGAGCAGTACTTC. It encodes CASTTGNEQYF.

The J gene is TRBJ2-3, the V gene TRBV11-2; tentative D call: TRBD2 (7 bases). Germline loops: CDR1 SGHAT, CDR2 FQNNGV. The V end was cut by 5 bases, the J end by 3 bases, with 15 bases between. The CDR3 is 15 amino acids. The chain's CDR3 is CASSGGGRETDTQYF. As DNA, the CDR3 is TGTGCCAGCAGCGGCGGGGGCAGGGAGACAGATACGCAGTATTTT.

V gene TRBV27 combines with J gene TRBJ1-5, with 8 bases fitting TRBD1. Germline CDR1 MNHEY, CDR2 SMNVEV (reference sequence). This CDR3 is built from 14 residues. With 3 bases clipped from V and 5 bases from J, the junction kept 3 bases outside the gene matches. Here the CDR3 reads CASSFQGAHQPQHF. The CDR3 region has the DNA TGTGCCAGCAGTTTCCAGGGGGCGCATCAGCCCCAGCATTTT.

Turning to this clone: Within the sample, other DNA sequences also encode this same CDR3. The V gene is TRBV30, the J gene TRBJ2-3; the D gene is possibly TRBD1 (6 bases). Germline V gene sequence: CDR1 GTSNPN, CDR2 SVGIG (reference sequence). V dropped 4 bases and J dropped 1 base, with 6 bases sitting between them. The length of the CDR3 is 12 residues. The CDR3 region has the DNA TGTGCCTGGAACAGGGGCACAGATACGCAGTATTTT. As protein: CAWNRGTDTQYF.

In its sample, this clone was seen once. The chain links TRBV5-6 to TRBJ2-5; D remains unclear. Germline CDR1 reads SGHDT; CDR2 reads YYEEEE. There are 13 residues in the CDR3. V shed 1 base and J shed 4 bases, with 8 bases lying between them. The CDR3 coding sequence is TGTGCCAGCAGCTTGCAGTTTGGAGAGACCCAGTACTTC. Amino acid sequence: CASSLQFGETQYF.

V gene TRBV4-2 combines with J gene TRBJ2-1; perhaps TRBD2 as D (5 bases). The germline V gene encodes CDR1 LGHNA and CDR2 YNFKEQ. The CDR3 extends over 14 amino acids. V lost 0 bases, J lost 5 bases, and 8 bases lay in between. The CDR3 region is CASSQEGSNNEQFF. CDR3 DNA: TGTGCCAGCAGCCAAGAGGGGAGCAACAATGAGCAGTTCTTC.

The CDR3 bases are TGCGCCAGCAGCTTGGCCTGGCGGGGGGGGAATGAGCAGTTCTTC. It yields the protein CASSLAWRGGNEQFF. The genes are TRBV5-1 and TRBJ2-1, with 9 bases lining up with TRBD2. The CDR3 loop spans 15 amino acids. CDR1 SGHRS and CDR2 YFSETQ come from the germline V gene. After removal of 0 bases from V and 7 bases from J, the junction contained 5 bases not matched to a gene. Full variable domain (outside the CDR3, taken from reference TRBV5-1 and TRBJ2-1): KAGVTQTPRYLIKTRGQQVTLSCSPISGHRSVSWYQQTPGQGLQFLFEYFSETQRNKGNFPGRFSGRQFSNSRSEMNVSTLELGDSALYLCASSLAWRGGNEQFFGPGTRLTVL.